These 27 T cell receptor beta chains were sequenced from one sample in a study of blood T cell repertoires in COVID-19. The data were produced by immunoSEQ multiplex PCR, yet TCRdb's version contains in-frame clones alone and is incomplete. The table records fewer than 80,000 clones, approximately 86% of them present only once. Material for sequencing was peripheral blood. These receptors were collected from a man aged 70-80 years with acute or convalescent COVID-19.

CDR3 protein: CASIPHGQGGTEAFF. DNA for the CDR3: TGTGCCAGTATACCCCATGGCCAGGGGGGCACTGAAGCTTTCTTT. V usage is TRBV19 and J usage is TRBJ1-1; 7 bases map to TRBD1. Unmatched junction bases numbered 12, after V lost 7 bases and J lost 4 bases. The CDR3 spans 15 residues. Looked up from germline, CDR1 is LNHDA and CDR2 is SQIVND (reference sequence).

The chain is built from TRBV2 and TRBJ1-2, with unresolved D. V shed 1 base and J shed 5 bases, with 14 bases lying between them. The CDR3 consists of 15 residues. The germline gives CDR1 SNHLY, CDR2 FYNNEI. CDR3 DNA sequence: TGTGCCAGCAGTGAAGTTTCCCGTGGGGAGTATGGCTACACCTTC. Translated: CASSEVSRGEYGYTF.

The chain uses TRBV6-5 and TRBJ2-7; possible D gene TRBD2, 5 bases. CDR1 and CDR2 from the germline V gene are MNHEY and SVGAGI. V was cut by 7 bases and J by 6 bases, with 16 bases left in between. The CDR3 extends over 13 amino acids. Written as DNA, the CDR3 is TGTGCCAGCATCCGGACTCAAGGTACCGAGCAGTACTTC. Amino acids: CASIRTQGTEQYF.

The V call is TRBV5-4, the J call TRBJ2-5; weak D call: TRBD1 (6 bases). Germline CDR1 and CDR2: SGHNT and YYREEE (reference sequence). Trimming removed 3 bases from V and 4 bases from J, with 13 bases in between. The CDR3 length is 14 residues. CDR3 DNA sequence: TGTGCCAGCAGCTCCCCTATAGGGGGAGAGACCCAGTACTTC. It is translated as CASSSPIGGETQYF.

The chain joins TRBV9 to TRBJ2-5; TRBD2 is a possible D gene (7 bases). V was cut by 0 bases and J by 4 bases, with 13 bases left in between. The CDR3 has 15 residues. Germline-derived CDR1 and CDR2 are SGDLS and YYNGEE. CDR3 sequence reads: CASSVEGGGGETQYF. DNA for the CDR3: TGTGCCAGCAGCGTAGAAGGAGGGGGGGGAGAGACCCAGTACTTC.

The J gene is TRBJ1-2, the V gene TRBV7-6; 8 bases map to TRBD1. The V segment lost 5 bases and the J segment 8 bases; nucleotides outside the gene matches: 7. The germline gives CDR1 SGHVS, CDR2 FNYEAQ. CDR3 length: 13 residues. The chain's CDR3 is CASSLGQAGGYTF. The CDR3, as DNA: TGTGCCAGCAGCCTGGGACAGGCGGGGGGCTACACCTTC. The variable domain in full, with the rest retrieved from reference TRBV7-6 and TRBJ1-2, is GAGVSQSPRYKVTKRGQDVALRCDPISGHVSLYWYRQALGQGPEFLTYFNYEAQQDKSGLPNDRFSAERPEGSISTLTIQRTEQRDSAMYRCASSLGQAGGYTFGSGTRLTVV.

The rearrangement uses TRBV30 and TRBJ1-2, with D possibly TRBD1 on 5 matching bases. The CDR3 has 12 residues. Germline V gene lookup returns CDR1 GTSNPN and CDR2 SVGIG (reference sequence). The V end was cut by 5 bases, the J end by 4 bases, with 11 bases between. CDR3: CAWGGGFYGYTF. CDR3 nucleotides: TGTGCCTGGGGCGGGGGATTCTATGGCTACACCTTC.

V and J are TRBV6-6 and TRBJ1-6; D possibly corresponds to TRBD1 (5 bases). The CDR3 runs 14 residues. V shed 7 bases and J shed 8 bases, with 15 bases lying between them. CDR1 MNHNY and CDR2 SVGAGI come from the germline V gene (reference sequence). CDR3 region: CASTQTVPYSPLHF. The CDR3 DNA reads as TGTGCCAGCACCCAGACAGTTCCCTATTCACCCCTCCACTTT.

The J gene is TRBJ2-1, the V gene TRBV11-2; 8 bases line up with TRBD2. With 1 base clipped from V and 8 bases from J, the junction kept 4 bases outside the gene matches. This CDR3 has 14 amino acids. Germline CDR1 SGHAT, CDR2 FQNNGV. CDR3 sequence (DNA): TGTGCCAGCAGCTTAGCCCGGGAGGGCGATGAGCAGTTCTTC. Its translation: CASSLAREGDEQFF.

The V and J genes are TRBV19 and TRBJ2-4; TRBD2 is a possible D gene (5 bases). Germline assignment: CDR1 LNHDA and CDR2 SQIVND (reference sequence). CDR3 length equals 15 residues. V dropped 8 bases and J dropped 3 bases, with 17 bases sitting between them. The CDR3 sequence: CASSSAGDVKNIQYF. DNA of the CDR3: TGTGCCAGTTCAAGCGCCGGGGATGTCAAAAACATTCAGTACTTC.

The chain combines TRBV2 with TRBJ2-4, with D perhaps matching TRBD1 (7 bases). V gave up 6 bases and J gave up 1 base, with 16 bases separating them. Germline V gene data show CDR1 as SNHLY and CDR2 as FYNNEI. The CDR3 sequence is 16 residues long. In DNA form, the CDR3 reads TGTGCCAGCAGCGACCAGACAGGGACTGCCAAAAACATTCAGTACTTC. Protein sequence: CASSDQTGTAKNIQYF.

The chain recombines TRBV6-5 with TRBJ2-1; 7 nucleotides agree with TRBD2. Germline V gives CDR1 MNHEY, CDR2 SVGAGI. The CDR3 is 14 amino acids. The junction had 9 bases not matched to a gene; V was cut back by 9 bases and J by 4 bases. The CDR3 sequence: CASLPGGGYNEQFF. DNA of the CDR3: TGTGCCAGTCTTCCGGGAGGCGGTTACAATGAGCAGTTCTTC.

This sequence joins TRBV5-8 and TRBJ2-1; 10 bases map to TRBD2. Trimming took 0 bases from V and 0 from J; bases not matched to a gene: 6. CDR3 length: 18 residues. Germline loops: CDR1 SGHTS, CDR2 YDEGEE. CDR3 in amino acids: CASSLGLAGASSYNEQFF. Here the CDR3 DNA reads TGTGCCAGCAGCTTGGGGCTAGCGGGGGCGAGCTCCTACAATGAGCAGTTCTTC.

The CDR3 sequence is CASSPGTGNYGYTF. DNA of the CDR3: TGTGCCAGCTCACCCGGGACAGGGAACTATGGCTACACCTTC. The rearrangement joins TRBV18 to TRBJ1-2; 9 nucleotides align to TRBD1. Germline loops: CDR1 KGHSH, CDR2 LQKENI. CDR3 length: 14 residues. V was clipped by 3 bases and J by 2 bases; unmatched bases: 1.

V is TRBV5-1 and J is TRBJ2-7, with TRBD1 matching over 8 bases. The CDR3 consists of 14 residues. The V gene end was trimmed by 4 bases and the J gene end by 3 bases; junction bases not matched to a gene: 6. Germline assignment: CDR1 SGHRS and CDR2 YFSETQ. The CDR3 region is CASSTAGGNYEQYF. In DNA form, the CDR3 reads TGCGCCAGCAGCACGGCAGGGGGCAACTACGAGCAGTACTTC.

The chain carries TRBV18 and TRBJ1-1; D unresolved. Trimming took off 1 base at V and 4 bases at J, with 10 bases between the two ends. CDR3 length: 14 amino acids. Germline CDR1 reads KGHSH; CDR2 reads LQKENI. In nucleotides, the CDR3 is TGTGCCAGCTCACCACAAGAGGGTGTCACTGAAGCTTTCTTT. Protein sequence: CASSPQEGVTEAFF.

The chain couples TRBV28 to TRBJ1-2; no clear D gene. CDR1 and CDR2 from the germline V gene are MDHEN and SYDVKM. CDR3 length: 12 residues. The CDR3 bases are TGTGGGTCCCAGACGGGTAACTATGGCTACACCTTC. Its translation: CGSQTGNYGYTF.

The chain recombines TRBV5-1 with TRBJ1-1, with 8 nucleotides matching TRBD1. The V and J ends lost 5 bases and 10 bases, in that order; junction bases with no gene match: 10. The length of the CDR3 is 13 residues. Germline CDR1 SGHRS, CDR2 YFSETQ. This CDR3 reads CASRPGGADRAFF. CDR3 bases: TGCGCCAGCAGGCCAGGGGGCGCGGATAGAGCTTTCTTT.

The chain joins TRBV5-8 to TRBJ1-1; 8 bases are shared with TRBD1. With 1 base clipped from V and 5 bases from J, the junction kept 7 bases outside the gene matches. The CDR3 spans 15 residues. Looked up from germline, CDR1 is SGHTS and CDR2 is YDEGEE. CDR3 DNA: TGTGCCAGCAGCTTGCCCCACAGGGGGGGGACTGAAGCTTTCTTT. It is translated as CASSLPHRGGTEAFF. The entire variable domain, with the rest obtained from reference TRBV5-8 and TRBJ1-1, is as follows: EAGVTQSPTHLIKTRGQQATLRCSPISGHTSVYWYQQALGLGLQFLLWYDEGEERNRGNFPPRFSGRQFPNYSSELNVNALELEDSALYLCASSLPHRGGTEAFFGQGTRLTVV.

This clone appeared a few times. The gene calls are TRBV4-1 and TRBJ2-3; 13 bases fit TRBD2. Germline loops: CDR1 MGHRA, CDR2 YSYEKL. Trimming took 1 base from V and 0 from J; bases not matched to a gene: 10. This CDR3 region has 20 residues. The CDR3 is CASSQVGETSGRRSTDTQYF. In DNA, the CDR3 is TGCGCCAGCAGCCAAGTGGGCGAGACTAGCGGGAGGAGAAGCACAGATACGCAGTATTTT.

This sequence joins TRBV5-4 and TRBJ2-5; 8 positions match TRBD1. V was clipped by 0 bases and J by 4 bases; unmatched bases: 8. This CDR3 contains 16 residues. The germline gives CDR1 SGHNT, CDR2 YYREEE (reference sequence). CDR3 sequence reads: CASSLGVGTGGETQYF. CDR3 bases: TGTGCCAGCAGCTTGGGAGTGGGGACAGGTGGAGAGACCCAGTACTTC.

This clone was seen only a few times. This sample includes further DNA sequences coding for the same CDR3. The chain uses TRBV18 and TRBJ1-2, with a weak D call TRBD1 (5 bases). CDR3 length: 13 amino acids. V was clipped by 2 bases and J by 4 bases, with 8 bases between them. Germline CDR1 is KGHSH and CDR2 is LQKENI. CDR3 in amino acids: CASSPGQGYGYTF. CDR3 coding DNA: TGTGCCAGCTCACCAGGGCAGGGCTATGGCTACACCTTC.

V and J are TRBV3-1 (or the pseudogene TRBV3-2) and TRBJ2-1; 7 positions match TRBD2. CDR3 length: 15 amino acids. Per germline, CDR1 LGHDT and CDR2 YNNKEL (reference sequence). The V and J ends lost 3 bases and 10 bases, in that order; junction bases with no gene match: 12. CDR3 DNA: TGTGCCAGCAGCCACCGCTTACTAGCGCCAGGGGAGCAGTTCTTC. This sequence encodes CASSHRLLAPGEQFF.

The chain carries TRBV18 and TRBJ1-3; 8 bases are shared with TRBD1. From germline, CDR1 is KGHSH and CDR2 LQKENI. J was trimmed by 4 bases and V by 0 bases; bases with no gene match: 5. This CDR3 comprises 16 residues. For the CDR3, the DNA is TGTGCCAGCTCACCACCTACCAGGGGGCAAGGAAACACCATATATTTT. Translation gives CASSPPTRGQGNTIYF.

The chain links TRBV27 to TRBJ2-3; the match to TRBD1 covers 10 bases. The junction had 6 bases not matched to a gene; V was cut back by 6 bases and J by 3 bases. Germline lookup yields CDR1 MNHEY and CDR2 SMNVEV (reference sequence). This CDR3 is built from 15 residues. The CDR3 sequence is CASSIWDRGTDTQYF. CDR3 bases: TGTGCCAGCAGCATCTGGGACAGGGGTACAGATACGCAGTATTTT.

In DNA form, the CDR3 reads TGTGCCAGCAGCCCCGGGGCGGGATTTAATGAAAAACTGTTTTTT. Protein sequence: CASSPGAGFNEKLFF. J is TRBJ1-4 and V is TRBV11-2; possible D gene TRBD1, 5 bases. The CDR3 loop spans 15 amino acids. Looked up from germline, CDR1 is SGHAT and CDR2 is FQNNGV. Trimming left V 5 bases short and J 4 bases short, with 14 bases between. The full variable domain, in which reference TRBV11-2 and TRBJ1-4 provide the parts outside the CDR3, is EAGVAQSPRYKIIEKRQSVAFWCNPISGHATLYWYQQILGQGPKLLIQFQNNGVVDDSQLPKDRFSAERLKGVDSTLKIQPAKLEDSAVYLCASSPGAGFNEKLFFGSGTQLSVL.

This chain links TRBV24-1 with TRBJ2-3, with a possible D match to TRBD2 (6 bases). V was cut by 0 bases and J by 1 base, with 10 bases left in between. Germline values: CDR1 KGHDR, CDR2 SFDVKD. This CDR3 has 16 amino acids. As DNA, the CDR3 is TGTGCCACCAGTGATTTGGGGCCGGGAGGCACAGATACGCAGTATTTT. Residues: CATSDLGPGGTDTQYF.